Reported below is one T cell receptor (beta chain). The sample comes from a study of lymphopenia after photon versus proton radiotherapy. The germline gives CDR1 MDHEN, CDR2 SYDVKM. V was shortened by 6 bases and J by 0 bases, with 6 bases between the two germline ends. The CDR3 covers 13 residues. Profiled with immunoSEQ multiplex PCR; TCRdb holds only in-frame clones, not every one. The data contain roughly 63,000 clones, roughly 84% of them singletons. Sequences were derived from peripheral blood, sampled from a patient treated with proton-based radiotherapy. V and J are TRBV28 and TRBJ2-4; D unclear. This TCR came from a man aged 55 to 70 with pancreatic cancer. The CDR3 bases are TGTGCCAGCAGCCGACTAGCCAAAAACATTCAGTACTTC. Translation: CASSRLAKNIQYF.